This T cell receptor (beta chain) was retrieved from a study of T cell repertoires in cytomegalovirus infection. About the research overall: Selection of CMV epitopes for the study included recently identified HLA-C-restricted and well-studied HLA-B-restricted ones. Indicated by public TCR beta signatures were CMV infection and matching HLA type.

Comments on this clonotype: What it recognizes is unknown.

The germline V gene has CDR1 MNHEY and CDR2 SMNVEV (reference sequence). V lost 2 bases and J lost 3, with 11 bases in between. This CDR3 region has 14 residues. TCRdb reprocessed the reads with MiXCR, giving one entry per CDR3 protein. The data hold 100,000 or so distinct CDR3 sequences, with 35% to 50% observed a single time. This sequence joins TRBV27 and TRBJ2-7; no reliable D call. The TCR comes from a human donor in good health (CMV status not recorded). Some clones in this sample may be carry-over from other donors' samples. Material: CD8+ T cells from cultured PBMCs, obtained from culture after CMV antigen stimulation. CDR3 amino acids: CASSLVGRHYEQYF. The CDR3 DNA follows: TGTGCCAGCAGTTTAGTGGGCAGACACTACGAGCAGTACTTC.